This TCR beta chain was documented in a study of CD8 T cells in Susac syndrome. Turning to the study itself: Patients with Susac syndrome were therapy-naive, on corticosteroids, or on intravenous immunoglobulin alone at the time that blood was drawn.

CDR1 and CDR2 (germline): LGHNA, YNFKEQ. CDR3 length: 15 amino acids. With 2 bases clipped from V and 8 bases from J, the junction kept 8 bases outside the gene matches. An amount of RNA that ranged from 0.5 to 1 ug was reverse transcribed with random hexamers. Across 54 Vbeta and 13 Jbeta, immunoSEQ multiplex PCR amplified TCR beta CDR3. Using its own MiXCR run on the immunoSEQ multiplex PCR reads, TCRdb lists one record per CDR3 protein. Among about 180,000 distinct CDR3 sequences listed, around 94% were seen once. The sequence was collected from a human donor with Susac syndrome. The specimen sequenced was CD4+ T cells from PBMCs. This chain connects TRBV4-2 to TRBJ1-1; 10 nucleotides line up with TRBD1. The CDR3 DNA sequence: TGTGCCAGCAGCCAACTAGAGGGACAGGGGATCGAAGCTTTCTTT. Amino acids: CASSQLEGQGIEAFF.